This T cell receptor (beta chain) derives from a study of cytomegalovirus exposure and HLA in healthy donors. Overall study results and limits: A prior analysis recorded that most TCR beta V segments were productive about 87% or about 30% of the time.

Remarks on this clone: The target antigen is unknown.

Nominally healthy donors provided the samples, though records likely missed some immune exposures. Germline V gene sequence: CDR1 LGHNA, CDR2 YNFKEQ. V was shortened by 4 bases and J by 3 bases, with 10 bases between the two germline ends. The CDR3 contains 14 residues. Researchers ran the PCR with 60 Vbeta and 13 Jbeta primers. The table came from immunoSEQ multiplex PCR; TCRdb's copy has only in-frame clones and leaves some out. The sample includes approximately 160,000 clones, roughly 77% of them seen just once. This chain links TRBV4-2 with TRBJ1-3, with D possibly TRBD1 on 6 matching bases. Sequenced sample: PBMCs. The TCR originated in a male donor in good health and CMV-seronegative. In DNA form, the CDR3 reads TGTGCCAGCAGCCTAACAGGGAGTGGAAACACCATATATTTT. Translated, it gives CASSLTGSGNTIYF.